This TCR beta chain is drawn from a study of T cells in Graves' hyperthyroidism and ophthalmopathy (dated by TCRdb to between 2018 and 2021). For context, the study as a whole: Peripheral blood was collected at initial diagnosis, before any treatment. To identify distinguishing TCR V-J signatures, a discovery cohort of some 100 patients was used, comprising 40 to 45 with Graves' ophthalmopathy and roughly 60 with stable Graves' hyperthyroidism. Prospective prediction of ophthalmopathy was tested in an independent validation cohort consisting of 18 hyperthyroidism patients and more than 15 patients who later progressed to ophthalmopathy. For training and testing, the 100 or so patients in the discovery cohort were randomly divided in a 7:3 ratio. In addition, the study compared T-cell repertoires in thyroid tissue and in blood from roughly 6 Graves' hyperthyroidism patients. After blood sampling, hyperthyroidism patients were treated with methimazole at a starting dose of 30 mg daily, and ophthalmopathy patients were treated with high-dose intravenous methylprednisolone. The paper reports TCR Vbeta CDR3 sequencing of roughly 140 peripheral blood samples: over 40 ophthalmopathy, fewer than 80 hyperthyroidism and around 17 progressor patients. Overall study results and their limits: Blood samples also contained most of the expanded thyroid clonotypes (frequency above 0.001), which suggests that blood repertoires may reflect thyroid immune responses. In validation, the model predicted progression to ophthalmopathy with about 71% sensitivity and about 73% specificity, a median of roughly seven months before onset. No statistical method was used to set the sample size in advance, and investigators knew the group allocation. In cross-validation, a model built on a 13 V-J signature told ophthalmopathy apart from stable hyperthyroidism with over 85% sensitivity and approximately 84% specificity, and in testing the same model reached 80%/75%.

This clonotype has a count of ten or more. It lacks a known antigen. No qualities accompany the bases; no much larger clone lies one base away. TCR beta CDR3 regions were amplified from RNA transcripts. A first-round RT-PCR of the TCR CDR3 used the HTBI primer set with the Qiagen OneStep RT-PCR kit. A second multiplex PCR round built the libraries, followed by size selection and purification. The libraries were sequenced on an Illumina HiSeq2000 using paired-end 100 bp reads. Per the original workflow: SOAPnuke was used to process the raw data, with reads discarded if the reads contained adapters or uncalled bases, had a mean Phred below 15, or lacked an exact constant-primer or identifier match. High-quality paired reads were merged with COPE v1.2.5, and unique nucleotide sequences were defined as clonotypes. MiTCR v1.1 was used to align the clonotypes against IMGT TRBV, TRBD and TRBJ reference segments. The analysis included only V-J combinations with a frequency above 0.0001, which together covered around 99% of the repertoires. The TCS score was defined as F50 (clonal expansion) divided by E x V (chaos), with BLOSUM62-based TCRdist calculated between CDR3 peptides within each V-J. Welch's t-statistics and random forest reduced fewer than 550 V-J features to some 14, which were used in a naive Bayes classifier (R e1071). TCRdb ran its own pipeline on the public reads, namely fastp trimming at Q25 and MiXCR clone calling, and kept in-frame beta chains. Rows with one shared CDR3 protein collapse into an entry with the most common genes and DNA. These V and J calls derive from TCRdb rather than the authors' analysis. This sample is represented by around 370,000 distinct CDR3 sequences; approximately 17% of them were singletons. The top ten clonotypes cover 35% to 45% of the sample.

Ophthalmopathy patients had moderately to severely active disease, Clinical Activity Score of at least 3, NOSPECS grade of at least 4, and duration under 3 months. The study excluded patients with uncontrolled infections, other autoimmune diseases, pregnancy or lactation. Diagnoses were based on clinical symptoms, serum thyroxine and TRAb, thyroid ultrasound and orbital computed tomography. Ficoll-Paque density gradient centrifugation was used to isolate PBMCs from approximately 10 ml of fresh peripheral blood. Total RNA was extracted using Trizol reagent, and RNA quality was assessed on an Agilent 2100 Bioanalyzer. From the cysteine through the phenylalanine, the CDR3 covers 12 amino acids. CDR3 DNA only is kept here, 36 bases in frame from base 1. Deletion took 0 bases off V and 4 bases off J, with a span of 6 bases between the germline ends. The CDR1 and CDR2 encoded by the germline V gene (reference sequence) are DFQATT and SNEGSKA.

Sequencing input: blood. The receptor chain draws on TRBV20-1 and TRBJ1-1, with no D gene named confidently. The origin of this receptor is a young man with Graves' ophthalmopathy. The CDR3 loop reads CSARDPGTEAFF. Read as DNA, the sequence is TGCAGTGCTAGAGATCCAGGCACTGAAGCTTTCTTT.